Listed below are T cell receptor beta chains from one sample, sequenced in a study of blood T cell repertoires in COVID-19. Measured with immunoSEQ multiplex PCR; TCRdb has only the in-frame clones, and not every one. The table has 240,000 or so clones, about 83% seen once; the top ten hold roughly 2%. Specimen: PBMCs or T cells enriched from blood (not recorded which). The receptors were sampled from a woman aged 45-65 years who had recovered from COVID-19. Both conserved end residues are part of each CDR3. A D gene is named only where the DNA matches it firmly. The size of a clone is reported for some rows only, either as once, few or many, or as a class for expanded clones.

clone_size,j_call,d_call,v_call,cdr3_aa,cdr3_nt
once,TRBJ2-5,TRBD1,TRBV11-3,CASRSGTEETQYF,TGTGCCAGCAGGTCCGGGACAGAAGAGACCCAGTACTTC
NA,TRBJ1-1,NA,TRBV7-2,CASSPDRRTGAFF,TGTGCCAGCAGCCCCGACAGGCGCACGGGGGCTTTCTTT
once,TRBJ2-7,NA,TRBV6-5,CASSRGRSFNEQYF,TGTGCCAGCAGCAGGGGACGGAGTTTCAACGAGCAGTACTTC
NA,TRBJ2-3,TRBD2,TRBV18,CASSPPERGPATQYF,TGTGCCAGCTCACCACCCGAGCGGGGCCCAGCTACGCAGTATTTT
NA,TRBJ1-1,NA,TRBV5-1,CASSPRATANTEAFF,TGCGCCAGCAGCCCCCGAGCTACAGCGAACACTGAAGCTTTCTTT
NA,TRBJ2-7,TRBD1,TRBV7-2,CASSQRQGAREQYF,TGTGCCAGCAGCCAACGACAGGGGGCGCGGGAGCAGTACTTC
few,TRBJ2-7,NA,TRBV30,CAWSTQAYEQYF,TGTGCCTGGAGTACACAGGCCTACGAGCAGTACTTC
NA,TRBJ2-3,TRBD2,TRBV4-2,CASSQTLSGGPSTDTQYF,TGTGCCAGCAGCCAAACCCTTAGCGGGGGCCCCAGCACAGATACGCAGTATTTT
NA,TRBJ2-7,NA,TRBV9,CASSVEGVPPYEQYF,TGTGCCAGCAGCGTAGAAGGGGTCCCCCCCTACGAGCAGTACTTC
few,TRBJ1-2,TRBD1,TRBV19,CASSRTGPYGGYTF,TGTGCCAGTAGTAGGACAGGCCCTTATGGTGGCTACACCTTC
NA,TRBJ2-7,NA,TRBV6-1,CASSEATDYEQYF,TGTGCCAGCAGTGAAGCGACAGACTACGAGCAGTACTTC
once,TRBJ2-7,NA,TRBV5-4,CASSLLGSYEQYF,TGTGCCAGCAGCTTGCTAGGCTCCTACGAGCAGTACTTC
NA,TRBJ2-7,NA,TRBV27,CASREAGVPRQYF,TGTGCCAGCCGCGAGGCAGGGGTCCCCAGGCAGTACTTC